A single sample gave rise to the 30 T cell receptor beta chains below, sequenced in a study of CXCR3-negative and CXCR3-positive naive CD8 T cells. General observations from the study: More hydrophobic TRB CDR3s were found in CXCR3-positive naive cells than in CXCR3-negative naive cells.

No cognate antigen is known for these TCRs. The TRB libraries of cDNA were built by UMI-labeled 5' RACE. TCRdb reanalyzed the 5' RACE reads, giving one entry per CDR3 protein sequence and no DNA. The sample is made up of 65,000 to 75,000 distinct CDR3 sequences, and the top ten hold about 0.7% of it. The sequenced sample consisted of naive CXCR3+ CD8+ T cells from blood. Regarding subset: CD45RO-CCR7+CD27+CD95- naive CD8+ T cells expressing CXCR3 (TNR3+). These receptors all stem from a human donor in good health. Some clones in this sample may be carry-over from other donors' samples.

The chain carries TRBV19 and TRBJ2-7. The CDR3 is 11 amino acids. The germline gives CDR1 LNHDA, CDR2 SQIVND (reference sequence). CDR3 region: CASSENYEQYF.

The chain employs TRBV27 and TRBJ2-2; TCRdb returns TRBD2, unconfirmable since there is no DNA. In germline, CDR1 is MNHEY, CDR2 SMNVEV (reference sequence). This CDR3 has 16 amino acids. The chain's CDR3 is CASSSPGTSASGELFF.

This chain connects TRBV29-1 to TRBJ2-1; the TCRdb D gene call, TRBD1, has no DNA to confirm it. In germline, CDR1 is SQVTM, CDR2 ANQGSEA. The CDR3 runs 12 residues. The CDR3 is CSVPRGSNEQFF.

This chain links TRBV12-3 or TRBV12-4 with TRBJ2-3. The CDR3 totals 13 residues. The CDR3 sequence: CASRDGGTDTQYF.

This chain connects TRBV7-2 to TRBJ2-1; TCRdb returns TRBD1, unconfirmable since there is no DNA. Germline V gene data show CDR1 as SGHTA and CDR2 as FQGNSA. CDR3 size: 13 residues. The CDR3 reads CASSADSYNEQFF. Looking up the rest from reference TRBV7-2 and TRBJ2-1 gives the full variable domain: GAGVSQSPSNKVTEKGKDVELRCDPISGHTALYWYRQSLGQGLEFLIYFQGNSAPDKSGLPSDRFSAERTGGSVSTLTIQRTQQEDSAVYLCASSADSYNEQFFGPGTRLTVL.

This rearrangement joins TRBV12-2 to TRBJ1-4; TCRdb's D call of TRBD1 is untestable without DNA. TRBV12-2 is recorded as a pseudogene. The CDR3 spans 14 residues. The CDR3 loop is CASRFCSGDEKLFF.

The chain recombines TRBV20-1 with TRBJ2-7. The CDR3 spans 12 residues. The germline V gene has CDR1 DFQATT and CDR2 SNEGSKA (reference sequence). CDR3 amino acids: CSAGFVDYEQYF.

The chain uses TRBV12-3 or TRBV12-4 and TRBJ2-7; TCRdb indicates TRBD1, and absent DNA this call remains unverified. CDR3 length: 13 amino acids. CDR3 amino acids: CATTPGPSYEQYF.

V is TRBV12-3 or TRBV12-4 and J is TRBJ2-3; TCRdb lists TRBD1, though no DNA is available to test this call. The CDR3 consists of 12 residues. This chain's CDR3 is CASSFIPEAQYF.

This chain uses TRBV5-5 with TRBJ2-7. This CDR3 spans 12 amino acids. Germline lookup yields CDR1 SGHKS and CDR2 YYEKEE (reference sequence). CDR3 amino acids: CASSFSGDEQYF.

The chain carries TRBV7-2 and TRBJ2-1; TCRdb indicates TRBD2, and absent DNA this call remains unverified. Germline V gene data show CDR1 as SGHTA and CDR2 as FQGNSA. This CDR3 is 19 amino acids long. The CDR3 loop reads CASSFPSGGASVAYNEQFF.

CDR3 residues: CASSLGLAGVGTGELFF. The chain combines TRBV7-3 with TRBJ2-2; TCRdb reports TRBD2, a call that lacks DNA to check it against. CDR1 is SGHTA, CDR2 FQGTGA, per germline. This CDR3 is built from 17 residues.

This chain joins TRBV7-9 and TRBJ2-7; TCRdb's D call, TRBD1, is unchecked because there is no DNA. The CDR3 totals 16 residues. Germline values: CDR1 SEHNR, CDR2 FQNEAQ (reference sequence). The CDR3 protein is CASRDSVGQGGYEQYF.

The chain carries TRBV7-2 and TRBJ2-4; TCRdb gives TRBD1 as the D gene, but with no DNA this cannot be confirmed. The CDR3 is made up of 12 amino acids. In germline, CDR1 is SGHTA, CDR2 FQGNSA. CDR3 in amino acids: CASSLEGDIQYF.

The chain recombines TRBV7-2 with TRBJ1-2; TCRdb selects TRBD1, and the lack of DNA leaves this call unchecked. Germline CDR1 and CDR2: SGHTA and FQGNSA. The CDR3 is made up of 14 amino acids. The CDR3 here is CASSLNLPLYGYTF.

The chain joins TRBV7-2 to TRBJ2-7; the D call from TCRdb, TRBD2, cannot be confirmed without DNA. CDR1 SGHTA and CDR2 FQGNSA come from the germline V gene. The CDR3 contains 15 residues. CDR3 loop: CASSQLAEGFYEQYF.

The V call is TRBV19, the J call TRBJ2-3. This CDR3 is built from 13 residues. Germline CDR1 is LNHDA and CDR2 is SQIVND (reference sequence). The CDR3 loop reads CASSMDGTDTQYF.

The rearrangement uses TRBV7-9 and TRBJ2-7; the TRBD1 assignment by TCRdb is unverifiable without DNA. The CDR3 runs 15 residues. The germline CDR1 and CDR2 sequences are SEHNR and FQNEAQ (reference sequence). The CDR3 spells CASSPRGRAGDEQYF.

The rearrangement joins TRBV12-3 or TRBV12-4 to TRBJ1-2; as DNA is missing, the TRBD1 call by TCRdb cannot be tested. The CDR3 runs 13 residues. The CDR3 is CASRGTGNYGYTF.

The chain has TRBV12-3 or TRBV12-4 and TRBJ2-5; there is no DNA to check the TCRdb D call of TRBD2. This CDR3 has 16 amino acids. The CDR3 is CASSQLAGVWSETQYF.

The chain employs TRBV7-6 and TRBJ2-6. The CDR3 is 18 amino acids. Germline V gene data show CDR1 as SGHVS and CDR2 as FNYEAQ. This CDR3 is CASSLVSFQGSGANVLTF.

The chain joins TRBV7-9 to TRBJ2-4; TCRdb picks TRBD2, but there is no DNA to check that call. Germline V gene sequence: CDR1 SEHNR, CDR2 FQNEAQ (reference sequence). This CDR3 is 19 amino acids long. The CDR3 loop reads CASSLTSKTSGRAGNIQYF. Looking up the rest from reference TRBV7-9 and TRBJ2-4 gives the full variable domain: DTGVSQNPRHKITKRGQNVTFRCDPISEHNRLYWYRQTLGQGPEFLTYFQNEAQLEKSRLLSDRFSAERPKGSFSTLEIQRTEQGDSAMYLCASSLTSKTSGRAGNIQYFGAGTRLSVL.

The chain couples TRBV5-6 to TRBJ2-2; as DNA is missing, the TRBD1 call by TCRdb cannot be tested. Per germline, CDR1 SGHDT and CDR2 YYEEEE. The CDR3 consists of 17 residues. Here the CDR3 reads CASSLSRAYGNTGELFF.

The CDR3: CASTPGRGGSYEQYF. J is TRBJ2-7 and V is TRBV12-3 or TRBV12-4; the D call of TRBD1 rests on TCRdb alone, since no DNA is present to check it. The CDR3 loop spans 15 amino acids.

The genes are TRBV12-3 or TRBV12-4 and TRBJ2-7; TCRdb calls TRBD1, which cannot be checked without DNA. The CDR3 is 14 amino acids. The CDR3 sequence: CASSFGERDYEQYF.

The CDR3 sequence: CASSEDGGGNTEAFF. This chain uses TRBV2 with TRBJ1-1; TCRdb's D call, TRBD1, is unchecked because there is no DNA. The CDR3 sequence is 15 residues long. The germline CDR1 and CDR2 sequences are SNHLY and FYNNEI.

V gene TRBV20-1 combines with J gene TRBJ2-1; TCRdb outputs TRBD1, but without DNA this stays unchecked. CDR1 and CDR2 from the germline V gene are DFQATT and SNEGSKA (reference sequence). The CDR3 has 15 amino acids. The chain's CDR3 is CSAEHRGAGDYEQFF.

This sequence joins TRBV7-2 and TRBJ1-4; TCRdb gives TRBD1 as the D gene, but with no DNA this cannot be confirmed. The CDR3 has 14 amino acids. Germline loops: CDR1 SGHTA, CDR2 FQGNSA. The CDR3 region is CASSSPGTGEKLFF.

The chain joins TRBV4-3 to TRBJ2-7; TCRdb indicates TRBD1, and absent DNA this call remains unverified. CDR1 and CDR2 from the germline V gene are LGHNA and YSLEER. This CDR3 is 15 amino acids long. The CDR3 sequence is CASSQDRWGAYEQYF.

The chain carries TRBV7-8 and TRBJ1-1. Germline V lookup: CDR1 SGHVS, CDR2 FQNEAQ. The CDR3 is made up of 12 amino acids. The CDR3 here is CASSLRGAEAFF.